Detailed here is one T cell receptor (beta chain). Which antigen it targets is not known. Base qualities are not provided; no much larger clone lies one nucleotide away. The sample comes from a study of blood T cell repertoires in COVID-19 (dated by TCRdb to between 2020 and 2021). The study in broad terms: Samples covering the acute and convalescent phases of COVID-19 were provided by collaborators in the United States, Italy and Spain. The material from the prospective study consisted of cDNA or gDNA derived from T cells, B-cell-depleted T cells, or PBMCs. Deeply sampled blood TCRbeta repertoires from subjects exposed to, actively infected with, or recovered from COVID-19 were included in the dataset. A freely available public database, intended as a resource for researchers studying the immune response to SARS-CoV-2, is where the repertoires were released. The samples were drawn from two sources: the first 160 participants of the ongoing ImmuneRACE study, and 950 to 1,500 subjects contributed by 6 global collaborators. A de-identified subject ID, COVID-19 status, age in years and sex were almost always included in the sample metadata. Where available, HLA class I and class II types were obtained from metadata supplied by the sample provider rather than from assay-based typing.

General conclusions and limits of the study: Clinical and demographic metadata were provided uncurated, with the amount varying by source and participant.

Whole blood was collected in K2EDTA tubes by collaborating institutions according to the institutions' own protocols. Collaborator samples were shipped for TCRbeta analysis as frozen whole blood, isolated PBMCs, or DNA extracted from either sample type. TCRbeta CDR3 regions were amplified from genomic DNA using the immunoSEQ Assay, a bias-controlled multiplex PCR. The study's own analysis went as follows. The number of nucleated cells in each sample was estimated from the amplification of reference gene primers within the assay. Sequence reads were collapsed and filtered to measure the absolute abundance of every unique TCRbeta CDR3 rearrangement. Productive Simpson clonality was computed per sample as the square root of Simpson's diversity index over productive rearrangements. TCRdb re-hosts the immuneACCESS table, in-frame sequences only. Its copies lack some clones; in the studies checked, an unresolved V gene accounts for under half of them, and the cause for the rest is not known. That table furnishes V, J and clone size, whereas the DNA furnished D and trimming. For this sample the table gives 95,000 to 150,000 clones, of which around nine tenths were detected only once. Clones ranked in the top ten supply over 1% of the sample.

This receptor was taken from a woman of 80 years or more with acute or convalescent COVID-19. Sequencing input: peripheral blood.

CDR3 reads: CASTQDRGYGYTF. The base sequence is TGTGCCAGCACCCAGGACAGGGGCTATGGCTACACCTTC. The V and J segments used are TRBV12-3 or TRBV12-4 and TRBJ1-2; 9 bases in the junction line up with TRBD1. The cysteine opens and the phenylalanine closes a CDR3 of 13 amino acids. The DNA shown is the 39-base CDR3, in frame from base 1. Trimming accounts for 7 bases at V and 4 bases at J, while the number of junction bases matched to no gene is 4.